Presented here are 18 T cell receptor beta chains from one specimen sequenced in a study of beta chain features in type 1 diabetes. Expressed TCRB transcripts got sequenced, as all isolated RNA was reverse transcribed. TCRdb's table, derived via immunoSEQ multiplex PCR, lists solely in-frame clones and lacks some. The data hold 900,000 or so clones, with about a sixth observed a single time. Material for sequencing was naive CD4+ T cells from blood. These TCRs come from a young woman in good health.

The chain has TRBV18 and TRBJ2-1; D gene ambiguous. Trimming shortened V by 3 bases and J by 2 bases, and 11 bases separated the two germline ends. From germline, CDR1 is KGHSH and CDR2 LQKENI. CDR3 size: 15 residues. CDR3 in DNA: TGTGCCAGCTCACCCTCCCGGGTCACCTACAATGAGCAGTTCTTC. This codes for CASSPSRVTYNEQFF.

In its sample, this clone was seen a few times. The chain combines TRBV28 with TRBJ1-5, with TRBD1 as a possible D gene (5 bases). This CDR3 contains 13 residues. V was pared by 6 bases and J by 4 bases, with 10 bases between. The V gene's germline CDR1 is MDHEN and CDR2 SYDVKM. In DNA, the CDR3 is TGTGCCAGCAGGCCAGGGTGGAATCAGCCCCAGCATTTT. Translating gives CASRPGWNQPQHF.

This clone has more than one count but fewer than ten. The chain couples TRBV9 to TRBJ1-1, with TRBD1 as a possible D gene (5 bases). CDR3 size: 13 residues. The germline V and J ends were trimmed by 2 bases and 5 bases, with 10 bases remaining between them. Germline V gene sequence: CDR1 SGDLS, CDR2 YYNGEE. CDR3 DNA sequence: TGTGCCAGCAGCGTGGGGGTACGAACTGAAGCTTTCTTT. Translated: CASSVGVRTEAFF. Full variable domain (rest looked up from reference TRBV9 and TRBJ1-1): DSGVTQTPKHLITATGQRVTLRCSPRSGDLSVYWYQQSLDQGLQFLIQYYNGEERAKGNILERFSAQQFPDLHSELNLSSLELGDSALYFCASSVGVRTEAFFGQGTRLTVV.

This clone was found a few times. The V call is TRBV7-2, the J call TRBJ2-5; D call uncertain. There are 14 residues in the CDR3. In germline, CDR1 is SGHTA, CDR2 FQGNSA. Trimming cost V 1 base and J 2 bases, with 8 bases left between them. The CDR3 is CASSLEVTQETQYF. As DNA, the CDR3 is TGTGCCAGCAGCTTAGAAGTTACGCAAGAGACCCAGTACTTC.

V and J are TRBV29-1 and TRBJ2-7, with TRBD1 matching over 8 bases. Germline assignment: CDR1 SQVTM and CDR2 ANQGSEA. Trimming removed 4 bases from V and 1 base from J; junction bases left unmatched: 6. The CDR3 consists of 14 residues. For the CDR3, the DNA is TGCAGCGTTGGGGGACAGGCTGCTTCCTACGAGCAGTACTTC. Residues: CSVGGQAASYEQYF.

The chain joins TRBV11-3 to TRBJ2-3; 9 bases line up with TRBD2. The CDR3 spans 14 residues. Per the germline V gene, CDR1 is SGHNT and CDR2 is YENEEA. The V gene end was trimmed by 5 bases and the J gene end by 4 bases; junction bases not matched to a gene: 4. In DNA form, the CDR3 reads TGTGCCAGCAGCCAGACTAGCGGATCAGATACGCAGTATTTT. This gives the protein CASSQTSGSDTQYF.

This clone has more than one count but fewer than ten. This chain uses TRBV7-2 with TRBJ2-1; D call uncertain. In germline, CDR1 is SGHTA, CDR2 FQGNSA. The ends were cut back, 3 bases at V and 1 base at J, with 19 bases in the middle. This CDR3 contains 18 residues. The CDR3 loop reads CASSFPVPGPMSYNEQFF. Written as DNA, the CDR3 is TGTGCCAGCAGCTTTCCGGTGCCGGGCCCAATGTCCTACAATGAGCAGTTCTTC. Drawing the rest from reference TRBV7-2 and TRBJ2-1, the complete variable domain is GAGVSQSPSNKVTEKGKDVELRCDPISGHTALYWYRQSLGQGLEFLIYFQGNSAPDKSGLPSDRFSAERTGGSVSTLTIQRTQQEDSAVYLCASSFPVPGPMSYNEQFFGPGTRLTVL.

The rearrangement joins TRBV6-6 to TRBJ1-5, with D tentatively TRBD1 (6 bases). Germline assignment: CDR1 MNHNY and CDR2 SVGAGI (reference sequence). CDR3 length: 15 amino acids. V lost 6 bases to trimming and J lost 6 bases, with 18 bases between them. CDR3 amino acids: CASSPTSTGFQPQHF. CDR3 in DNA: TGTGCCAGCAGCCCGACCAGTACAGGGTTTCAGCCCCAGCATTTT.

The sample holds a few counts of this clone. The V call is TRBV4-2, the J call TRBJ2-7; 8 bases line up with TRBD2. The V segment lost 0 bases and the J segment 1 base; nucleotides outside the gene matches: 5. Germline lookup yields CDR1 LGHNA and CDR2 YNFKEQ. This CDR3 has 16 amino acids. The CDR3 is CASSQDLSGASYEQYF. The CDR3 region has the DNA TGTGCCAGCAGCCAAGACCTTAGCGGGGCTTCCTACGAGCAGTACTTC.

This chain links TRBV4-2 with TRBJ1-1; D not certain. V lost 0 bases, J lost 0 bases, and 11 bases lay in between. This CDR3 spans 16 amino acids. Germline CDR1 and CDR2: LGHNA and YNFKEQ. The CDR3 region is CASSQDSLAVNTEAFF. The CDR3 DNA follows: TGTGCCAGCAGCCAAGACTCGTTGGCGGTGAACACTGAAGCTTTCTTT.

This clone was observed a few times. The gene calls are TRBV2 and TRBJ1-2; the match to TRBD1 covers 8 bases. CDR1 and CDR2 from the germline V gene are SNHLY and FYNNEI. The CDR3 is made up of 13 amino acids. The junction had 5 bases not matched to a gene; V was cut back by 11 bases and J by 0 bases. The CDR3, as DNA: TGTGCCGGGGGACAGGAGACTAACTATGGCTACACCTTC. Its protein product is CAGGQETNYGYTF.

The chain's CDR3 is CASSPSGRESTGELFF. In nucleotides, the CDR3 is TGTGCCAGCAGCCCTAGCGGGAGGGAAAGCACCGGGGAGCTGTTTTTT. The chain joins TRBV7-2 to TRBJ2-2; TRBD2 matches 12 bases. The junction had 5 bases not matched to a gene; V was cut back by 5 bases and J by 4 bases. Germline assignment: CDR1 SGHTA and CDR2 FQGNSA. The CDR3 spans 16 residues.

The chain carries TRBV5-4 and TRBJ2-5, with D unclear. The V gene lost 3 bases and the J gene lost 6 bases, with 12 bases spanning the gap. Germline-derived CDR1 and CDR2 are SGHNT and YYREEE (reference sequence). The CDR3 is 13 residues long. The CDR3 protein is CASSSPPYQTQYF. CDR3 DNA sequence: TGTGCCAGCAGCTCGCCTCCATACCAGACCCAGTACTTC.

The V gene is TRBV7-2, the J gene TRBJ1-3, with unresolved D. The CDR3 length is 12 residues. Trimming shortened V by 2 bases and J by 7 bases, and 6 bases separated the two germline ends. Germline lookup yields CDR1 SGHTA and CDR2 FQGNSA. The CDR3 reads CASSLPWNTIYF. The CDR3 DNA is TGTGCCAGCAGCTTACCGTGGAACACCATATATTTT. Full variable domain (rest looked up from reference TRBV7-2 and TRBJ1-3): GAGVSQSPSNKVTEKGKDVELRCDPISGHTALYWYRQSLGQGLEFLIYFQGNSAPDKSGLPSDRFSAERTGGSVSTLTIQRTQQEDSAVYLCASSLPWNTIYFGEGSWLTVV.

The V call is TRBV28, the J call TRBJ2-4; no definite D call. Germline V gives CDR1 MDHEN, CDR2 SYDVKM. This CDR3 contains 15 residues. Trimming removed 7 bases from V and 6 bases from J, with 19 bases in between. For the CDR3, the DNA is TGTGCCAGCAAGGTCCCCTCACCAAAGGGAAACATTCAGTACTTC. Encoded protein: CASKVPSPKGNIQYF.

This clone came up a few times. At one boundary the junction diverges from the germline segment, which might be a read error. V usage is TRBV7-9 and J usage is TRBJ2-5; D gene ambiguous. Per germline, CDR1 SEHNR and CDR2 FQNEAQ (reference sequence). The CDR3 is 12 residues long. The DNA for the CDR3 is TGTGCCAGCAGCGCCCCACAAGGGACCCAGTACTTC. Its translation: CASSAPQGTQYF. Full variable domain (remainder filled in from reference TRBV7-9 and TRBJ2-5): DTGVSQNPRHKITKRGQNVTFRCDPISEHNRLYWYRQTLGQGPEFLTYFQNEAQLEKSRLLSDRFSAERPKGSFSTLEIQRTEQGDSAMYLCASSAPQGTQYFGPGTRLLVL.

The sample holds a few counts of this clone. The chain has TRBV2 and TRBJ1-5; the D is unclear. Germline-derived CDR1 and CDR2 are SNHLY and FYNNEI. V dropped 11 bases and J dropped 5 bases, with 16 bases sitting between them. The CDR3 runs to 13 residues. The CDR3 is CASRARRDQPQHF. CDR3 nucleotides: TGTGCCTCAAGGGCCAGGAGAGATCAGCCCCAGCATTTT.

This clone was seen a handful of times. The rearrangement joins TRBV5-1 to TRBJ2-3; D uncertain. Trimming cost V 0 bases and J 0 bases, with 8 bases left between them. The CDR3 length is 15 residues. From germline, CDR1 is SGHRS and CDR2 YFSETQ. The chain's CDR3 is CASSLVPASTDTQYF. The CDR3 nucleotides are TGCGCCAGCAGCTTGGTACCTGCTAGCACAGATACGCAGTATTTT.